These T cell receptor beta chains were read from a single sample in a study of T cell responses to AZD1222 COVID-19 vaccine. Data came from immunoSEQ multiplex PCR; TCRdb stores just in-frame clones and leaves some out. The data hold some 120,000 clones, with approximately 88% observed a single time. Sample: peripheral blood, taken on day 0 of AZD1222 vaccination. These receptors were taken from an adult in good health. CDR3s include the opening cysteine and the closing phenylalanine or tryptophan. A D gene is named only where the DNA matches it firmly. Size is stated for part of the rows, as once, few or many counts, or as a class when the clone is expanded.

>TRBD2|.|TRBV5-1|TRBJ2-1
TGCGCCAGCAGATCCGGGACTAGCGGGAACAATGAGCAGTTCTTC
CASRSGTSGNNEQFF
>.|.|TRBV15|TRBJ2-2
TGTGCCACCAGCAGAGATAAGGAGCTGTTTTTT
CATSRDKELFF
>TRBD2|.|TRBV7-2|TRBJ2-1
TGTGCCAGCAGCCCGCGAGCGGCTAGCGGGAGTGGGTCCTACAATGAGCAGTTCTTC
CASSPRAASGSGSYNEQFF
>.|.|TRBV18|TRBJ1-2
TGTGCCAGCTCACCACGGTCCGTACGTGGCTACACCTTC
CASSPRSVRGYTF
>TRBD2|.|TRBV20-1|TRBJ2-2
TGCAGTGCTAGTGATGTCCGGGCGGGAGATGCCGGGGAGCTGTTTTTT
CSASDVRAGDAGELFF
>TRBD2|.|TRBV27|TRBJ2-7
TGTGCCAGCAGTTTCTCAGCGGGAGGATACGAGCAGTACTTC
CASSFSAGGYEQYF
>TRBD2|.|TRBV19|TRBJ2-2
TGTGCCAGTAACCTAGCGGCCGGGGAGCTGTTTTTT
CASNLAAGELFF
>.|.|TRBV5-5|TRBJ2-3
TGTGCCAGCAGCCCCGGACTCCCGGATACGCAGTATTTT
CASSPGLPDTQYF
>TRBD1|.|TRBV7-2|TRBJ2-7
TGTGCCAGCAGCCCAAGGGGACAGGCAGCCTACGAGCAGTACTTC
CASSPRGQAAYEQYF
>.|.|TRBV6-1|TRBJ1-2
TGTGCCAGCAGTGATTTCCTCAGGGGAGACTATGGCTACACCTTC
CASSDFLRGDYGYTF
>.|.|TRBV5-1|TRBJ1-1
TGCGCCAGCAGCTTGGCCGGCAGTGTAGAAGAAGCTTTCTTT
CASSLAGSVEEAFF
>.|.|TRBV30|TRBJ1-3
TGTGCCTGGAGTGGCAAGAGACCCTCTGGAAACACCATATATTTT
CAWSGKRPSGNTIYF
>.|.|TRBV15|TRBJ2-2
TGTGCCACCAGCAGAGCTATGGAAACCGGGGAGCTGTTTTTT
CATSRAMETGELFF
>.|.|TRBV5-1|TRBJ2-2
TGCGCCAGCAGCTTACAGGGTACCGGGGAGCTGTTTTTT
CASSLQGTGELFF
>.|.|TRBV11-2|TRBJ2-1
TGTGCCAGCAGCTTTTACAATGAGCAGTTCTTC
CASSFYNEQFF
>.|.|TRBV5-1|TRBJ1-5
TGCGCCAGCAGCTTGCAGGGGCAGAATCAGCCCCAGCATTTT
CASSLQGQNQPQHF
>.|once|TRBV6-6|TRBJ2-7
TGTGCCAGCAGTGCCCCGGAAGTTTCCGACGAGCAGTACTTC
CASSAPEVSDEQYF
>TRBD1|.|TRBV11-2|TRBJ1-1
TGTGCCAGCAGCACGCGACAGGGAGGAACTGAAGCTTTCTTT
CASSTRQGGTEAFF
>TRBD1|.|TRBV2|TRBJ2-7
TGTGCCAGCCGGGGACAGGGAAGGGACGAGCAGTACTTC
CASRGQGRDEQYF
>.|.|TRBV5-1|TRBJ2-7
TGCGCCAGCAGCTTAGGACGAGACGAGCAGTACTTC
CASSLGRDEQYF
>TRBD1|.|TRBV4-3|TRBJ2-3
TGCGCCAGCAGCCAGGTTGCCCCGATGACAGGGGACATTTCGGATACGCAGTATTTT
CASSQVAPMTGDISDTQYF
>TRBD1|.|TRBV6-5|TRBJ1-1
TGTGCCAGCAGTTTTGGGACAGCTCTGAACACTGAAGCTTTCTTT
CASSFGTALNTEAFF